This TCR beta chain stems from a study of control samples from healthy donors and cancer patients. CDR3 size: 15 residues. Germline CDR1 and CDR2: LGHNT and FRNRAP. Data came from immunoSEQ multiplex PCR; TCRdb stores just in-frame clones and leaves some out. The sample yields fewer than 95,000 clones, approximately 89% seen once. Remarks on this clone: A junction boundary mismatches the germline segment, possibly from a read error. The same CDR3 is also encoded by other DNA sequences in this sample.

What was sequenced was blood. This TCR came from a man aged 30 to 39 in good health. The chain employs TRBV12-5 and TRBJ1-5, with 12 nucleotides matching TRBD1. CDR3 residues: CASGSAGTGGPTQHF. The CDR3 nucleotides are TGTGCTAGTGGTTCGGCCGGGACAGGGGGCCCGACCCAGCACTTT.